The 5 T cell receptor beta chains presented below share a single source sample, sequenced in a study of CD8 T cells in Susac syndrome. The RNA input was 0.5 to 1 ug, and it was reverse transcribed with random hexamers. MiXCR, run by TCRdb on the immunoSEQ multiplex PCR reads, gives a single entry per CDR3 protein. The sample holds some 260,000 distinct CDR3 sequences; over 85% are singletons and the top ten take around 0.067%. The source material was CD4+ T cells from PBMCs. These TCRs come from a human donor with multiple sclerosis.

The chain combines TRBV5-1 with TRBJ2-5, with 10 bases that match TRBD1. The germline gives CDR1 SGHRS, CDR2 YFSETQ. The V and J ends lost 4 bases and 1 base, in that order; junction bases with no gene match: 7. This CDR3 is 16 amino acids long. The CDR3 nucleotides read TGCGCCAGCAGCCTGGGACAGGGGATGAGCCAAGAGACCCAGTACTTC. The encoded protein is CASSLGQGMSQETQYF.

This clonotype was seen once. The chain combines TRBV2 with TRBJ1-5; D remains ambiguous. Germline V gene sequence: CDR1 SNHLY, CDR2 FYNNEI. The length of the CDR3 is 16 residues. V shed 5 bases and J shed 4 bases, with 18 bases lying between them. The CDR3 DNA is TGTGCCAGCAGTTCCGCACTCAGTCAGACGAATCAGCCCCAGCATTTT. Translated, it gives CASSSALSQTNQPQHF.

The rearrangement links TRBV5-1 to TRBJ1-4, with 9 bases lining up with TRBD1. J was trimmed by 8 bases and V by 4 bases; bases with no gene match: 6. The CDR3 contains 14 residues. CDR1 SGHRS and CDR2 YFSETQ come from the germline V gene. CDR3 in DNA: TGCGCCAGCAGCGTGGACAGGGGCGCGGAAAAACTGTTTTTT. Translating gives CASSVDRGAEKLFF.

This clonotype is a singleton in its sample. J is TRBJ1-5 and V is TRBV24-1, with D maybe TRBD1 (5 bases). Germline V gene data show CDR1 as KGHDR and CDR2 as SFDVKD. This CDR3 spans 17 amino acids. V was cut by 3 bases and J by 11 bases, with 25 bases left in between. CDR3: CATSDRVPGDNGGAQHF. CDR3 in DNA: TGTGCCACCAGTGATAGAGTACCCGGTGACAACGGGGGGGCCCAGCATTTT.

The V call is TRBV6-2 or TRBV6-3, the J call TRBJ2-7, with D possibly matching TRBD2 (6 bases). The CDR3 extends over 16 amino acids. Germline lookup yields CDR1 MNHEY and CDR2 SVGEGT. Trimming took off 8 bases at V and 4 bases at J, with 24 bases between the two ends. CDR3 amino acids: CASGPSGRLGGYEQYF. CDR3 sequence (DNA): TGTGCCAGCGGACCATCAGGGAGATTAGGAGGGTACGAGCAGTACTTC.